The rows below give T cell receptor beta chains drawn from one sample of a study of identical twins. TCRdb independently ran MiXCR on the 5' RACE reads; one entry per CDR3 protein. Here the sample spans some 240,000 distinct CDR3 sequences, more than 9% being singletons. Material for sequencing was memory T cells sorted from blood. The receptors were gathered from a man aged 45-65 years in good health. Each CDR3 is given with its conserved first and last residue. A D gene is named only where the DNA matches it firmly. Size is omitted from some rows. Given values are once, few, many or a class for expanded clones.

d_call	clone_size	v_call	j_call	cdr3_aa	cdr3_nt
-	many	TRBV27	TRBJ2-3	CASSHPTDTQYF	TGTGCCAGCAGTCATCCCACAGATACGCAGTATTTT
-	few	TRBV19	TRBJ1-6	CASSGRQAESPLHF	TGTGCCAGTAGCGGTCGACAGGCCGAATCACCCCTCCACTTT
TRBD1	many	TRBV28	TRBJ1-2	CASSLLGQENYGYTF	TGTGCCAGCAGTTTATTGGGACAGGAGAACTATGGCTACACCTTC
-	-	TRBV7-9	TRBJ1-1	CASSLEGGGSTEAFF	TGTGCCAGCAGCTTAGAGGGTGGGGGGAGCACTGAAGCTTTCTTT
-	-	TRBV9	TRBJ1-3	CASSKGNTIYF	TGTGCCAGCAGCAAAGGAAACACCATATATTTT
-	many	TRBV4-1	TRBJ1-1	CASSQGGTPPTEAFF	TGCGCCAGCAGCCAAGGTGGGACACCGCCGACTGAAGCTTTCTTT
-	-	TRBV20-1	TRBJ2-7	CSARHYEQYF	TGCAGTGCTCGCCACTACGAGCAGTACTTC
TRBD1	few	TRBV6-2/TRBV6-3	TRBJ2-7	CASSYSSDRGLYEQYF	TGTGCCAGCAGTTACTCGTCGGACAGGGGGCTCTACGAGCAGTACTTC
-	-	TRBV11-2	TRBJ2-3	CASSLLASGGWSTDTQYF	TGTGCCAGCAGCTTACTCGCTTCTGGGGGATGGAGCACAGATACGCAGTATTTT
TRBD1	large	TRBV5-1	TRBJ2-1	CASSGGTGYNEQFF	TGCGCCAGCAGCGGTGGGACAGGCTACAATGAGCAGTTCTTC
TRBD1	many	TRBV4-3	TRBJ2-5	CASSQERTGGTWTQYF	TGCGCCAGCAGCCAAGAGAGGACAGGGGGTACTTGGACCCAGTACTTC
-	many	TRBV7-2	TRBJ1-4	CASSPAVNEKLFF	TGTGCCAGCAGCCCGGCAGTGAATGAAAAACTGTTTTTT
-	many	TRBV12-3/TRBV12-4	TRBJ1-2	CASSSQVIGYTF	TGTGCCAGCAGTTCACAGGTTATTGGCTACACCTTC
TRBD2	many	TRBV7-2	TRBJ2-1	CASSLAWTSDTYNEQFF	TGTGCCAGCAGCTTAGCTTGGACTAGCGATACCTACAATGAGCAGTTCTTC
-	few	TRBV10-3	TRBJ2-3	CAISETDRDYTQYF	TGTGCCATCAGTGAGACCGACAGGGACTATACGCAGTATTTT
-	-	TRBV5-1	TRBJ1-2	CASSLDDGGYGYTF	TGCGCCAGCAGCTTGGATGACGGCGGCTATGGCTACACCTTC
-	few	TRBV4-1	TRBJ2-3	CASSQVGATDTQYF	TGCGCCAGCAGCCAAGTGGGGGCCACAGATACGCAGTATTTT
TRBD2	-	TRBV7-9	TRBJ2-3	CASSFAASGGDTDTQYF	TGTGCCAGCAGCTTTGCAGCTAGCGGGGGGGACACAGATACGCAGTATTTT
-	many	TRBV12-3/TRBV12-4	TRBJ2-7	CASSTLGPYEQYF	TGTGCCAGCAGTACCCTCGGACCCTACGAGCAGTACTTC
-	many	TRBV5-1	TRBJ2-7	CASSESGRMSYEQYF	TGCGCCAGCAGCGAGTCGGGGCGGATGTCCTACGAGCAGTACTTC
TRBD2	many	TRBV7-2	TRBJ2-2	CASSLRQAGTGELFF	TGTGCCAGCAGCTTACGACAAGCGGGAACCGGGGAGCTGTTTTTT